A single sample gave rise to the 9 T cell receptor beta chains below, sequenced in a study of radiation and T cells in renal cell carcinoma. Produced via immunoSEQ multiplex PCR; TCRdb's table is partial and in-frame only. Found here are approximately 23,000 clones, 40% to 55% of them singletons; the top ten hold approximately 16%. Treatment meaning: 15 Gy SBRT to primary tumor, nephrectomy 4 weeks later. Sequencing was performed on tumor tissue, taken from a patient whose treatment included radiotherapy and nephrectomy. These receptors all come from a woman between 45 and 60 years old with renal cell carcinoma.

The V and J genes are TRBV5-4 and TRBJ2-7; D unclear. This CDR3 has 13 residues. Per germline, CDR1 SGHNT and CDR2 YYREEE (reference sequence). Trimming cost V 10 bases and J 3 bases, with 17 bases left between them. The CDR3 sequence is CAGKGPGHYEQYF. CDR3 coding DNA: TGTGCCGGTAAGGGCCCGGGCCACTACGAGCAGTACTTC.

This clone has a single count. Here the CDR3 reads CASSPGQGATGANVLTF. The DNA of the CDR3 is TGTGCCAGCAGCCCCGGACAGGGGGCTACTGGGGCCAACGTCCTGACTTTC. This chain uses TRBV9 with TRBJ2-6; the match to TRBD1 covers 11 bases. The trim removed 4 bases at V and 2 bases at J, leaving 5 bases unmatched. The length of the CDR3 is 17 residues. CDR1 and CDR2 from the germline V gene are SGDLS and YYNGEE.

In the case of this clone: Other DNA sequences in this sample translate to the same CDR3. CDR3 residues: CASSLEASSGNTIYF. CDR3 sequence (DNA): TGCGCCAGCAGCCTCGAGGCGTCCTCTGGAAACACCATATATTTT. The chain recombines TRBV5-1 with TRBJ1-3; the D is unclear. Germline V lookup: CDR1 SGHRS, CDR2 YFSETQ. The V end lost 4 bases, the J end lost 0 bases, and 11 bases lay between the germline ends. The CDR3 contains 15 residues. The whole variable domain, remainder taken from reference TRBV5-1 and TRBJ1-3, is KAGVTQTPRYLIKTRGQQVTLSCSPISGHRSVSWYQQTPGQGLQFLFEYFSETQRNKGNFPGRFSGRQFSNSRSEMNVSTLELGDSALYLCASSLEASSGNTIYFGEGSWLTVV.

The chain couples TRBV11-2 to TRBJ2-3; 9 positions match TRBD1. J lost 2 bases, V lost 4 bases, and 4 bases had no gene match. Germline-derived CDR1 and CDR2 are SGHAT and FQNNGV. The CDR3 is 15 amino acids. This CDR3 reads CASSSRDRVTDTQYF. In DNA form, the CDR3 reads TGTGCCAGCAGCTCCCGGGACAGGGTCACAGATACGCAGTATTTT.

The chain employs TRBV2 and TRBJ2-1; either TRBD1 or TRBD2 may supply D (6 bases each). V lost 3 bases and J 15 bases, leaving 15 bases between the germline ends. This CDR3 has 12 amino acids. Germline V lookup: CDR1 SNHLY, CDR2 FYNNEI. The CDR3: CASSEGGLSGFF. For the CDR3, the DNA is TGTGCCAGCAGTGAGGGGGGCCTCTCGGGGTTCTTC.

This clone is classed as medium-sized. This chain connects TRBV5-8 to TRBJ2-6; D is perhaps TRBD1 (6 bases). The germline CDR1 and CDR2 sequences are SGHTS and YDEGEE. V was cut by 0 bases and J by 4 bases, with 17 bases left in between. This CDR3 comprises 18 residues. The CDR3 coding sequence is TGTGCCAGCAGCTTGGAGGGGGATACAGGGTACGGGGCCAACGTCCTGACTTTC. This sequence encodes CASSLEGDTGYGANVLTF.

This rearrangement joins TRBV29-1 to TRBJ2-1, with 7 nucleotides matching TRBD2. Germline assignment: CDR1 SQVTM and CDR2 ANQGSEA. This CDR3 is 15 amino acids long. The junction had 10 bases not matched to a gene; V was cut back by 6 bases and J by 2 bases. In DNA form, the CDR3 reads TGCAGCGTCGACGGGGGGACGAAGCCCTACAATGAGCAGTTCTTC. Its protein product is CSVDGGTKPYNEQFF.

The count of this clone is one. J is TRBJ2-3 and V is TRBV11-2; the match to TRBD1 covers 7 bases. The ends lost 1 base at V and 2 bases at J; junction bases unmatched: 3. Germline CDR1 and CDR2: SGHAT and FQNNGV. CDR3 size: 15 residues. CDR3 sequence (DNA): TGTGCCAGCAGCTTAGCAGGGGGAGACACAGATACGCAGTATTTT. Residues: CASSLAGGDTDTQYF.

This clone appeared a single time. CDR3 amino acids: CASSFGSWGRVTDTQYF. For the CDR3, the DNA is TGTGCCAGCAGCTTCGGGAGTTGGGGCAGGGTGACAGATACGCAGTATTTT. The chain employs TRBV5-6 and TRBJ2-3; perhaps TRBD2 as D (6 bases). CDR3 length: 17 amino acids. The V end lost 2 bases, the J end lost 3 bases, and 19 bases lay between the germline ends. CDR1 is SGHDT and CDR2 is YYEEEE in the germline V gene.